The 20 T cell receptor beta chains reported below all come from one sample, sequenced in a study of blood T cell repertoires in COVID-19. The assay was immunoSEQ multiplex PCR, and TCRdb's table has in-frame clones only and misses some. Of more than 300,000 clones in the sample, roughly four fifths were seen once. Sequencing was carried out using PBMCs or T cells enriched from blood (not recorded which). The receptors come from a woman between 50 and 59 years old who had recovered from COVID-19.

J is TRBJ2-5 and V is TRBV5-1; 11 bases are a match to TRBD1. The length of the CDR3 is 15 residues. After removal of 2 bases from V and 2 bases from J, the junction contained 2 bases not matched to a gene. Germline loops: CDR1 SGHRS, CDR2 YFSETQ. The CDR3 sequence: CASSFGTGGQETQYF. CDR3 nucleotide sequence: TGCGCCAGCAGCTTCGGGACAGGGGGGCAAGAGACCCAGTACTTC.

This clone has more than one count but fewer than ten. V and J are TRBV7-2 and TRBJ2-7; 9 bases line up with TRBD2. The V gene end was trimmed by 4 bases and the J gene end by 4 bases; junction bases not matched to a gene: 11. This CDR3 region has 16 residues. Germline V gene data show CDR1 as SGHTA and CDR2 as FQGNSA. This CDR3 reads CASSSYSGSLGYEQYF. The CDR3 DNA is TGTGCCAGCAGCTCTTATAGCGGGAGTCTCGGGTACGAGCAGTACTTC.

The chain joins TRBV3-1 (or the pseudogene TRBV3-2) to TRBJ2-5; no clear D gene. In germline, CDR1 is LGHDT, CDR2 YNNKEL (reference sequence). Trimming took off 2 bases at V and 5 bases at J, with 12 bases between the two ends. The CDR3 is made up of 14 amino acids. The DNA for the CDR3 is TGTGCCAGCAGCCAACGTTCATCCCAGGAGACCCAGTACTTC. It yields the protein CASSQRSSQETQYF.

V gene TRBV6-2 or TRBV6-3 combines with J gene TRBJ2-2, with 10 bases aligning to TRBD2. V lost 5 bases, J lost 6 bases, and 12 bases stayed unmatched. The CDR3 is 17 residues long. In germline, CDR1 is MNHEY, CDR2 SVGEGT. CDR3 DNA sequence: TGTGCCAGCAGTGTTATACCAGCGGGAGGGCCCGCCGGGGAGCTGTTTTTT. As protein: CASSVIPAGGPAGELFF.

The rearrangement joins TRBV9 to TRBJ2-1; 14 bases line up with TRBD2. V was clipped by 3 bases and J by 7 bases; unmatched bases: 3. The V gene's germline CDR1 is SGDLS and CDR2 YYNGEE. The CDR3 has 15 residues. The CDR3 sequence is CASSEGLAGVNEQFF. CDR3 nucleotides: TGTGCCAGCAGCGAGGGACTAGCGGGAGTAAATGAGCAGTTCTTC. Combining the CDR3 with reference TRBV9 and TRBJ2-1 gives the whole variable domain DSGVTQTPKHLITATGQRVTLRCSPRSGDLSVYWYQQSLDQGLQFLIQYYNGEERAKGNILERFSAQQFPDLHSELNLSSLELGDSALYFCASSEGLAGVNEQFFGPGTRLTVL.

This chain joins TRBV6-4 and TRBJ1-1; D might be TRBD1 (6 bases). CDR3 length: 13 amino acids. Trimming took off 3 bases at V and 5 bases at J, with 10 bases between the two ends. Germline V gene data show CDR1 as MRHNA and CDR2 as SNTAGT. The CDR3 loop is CASSESRGTEAFF. In DNA, the CDR3 is TGTGCCAGCAGTGAGTCAAGGGGGACTGAAGCTTTCTTT.

The chain has TRBV6-2 or TRBV6-3 and TRBJ1-1; possible D gene TRBD1, 6 bases. Trimming left V 5 bases short and J 1 base short, with 14 bases between. This CDR3 has 15 residues. From germline, CDR1 is MNHEY and CDR2 SVGEGT. The CDR3 region has the DNA TGTGCCAGCAGTGCGCCCCACAGGGCGAACACTGAAGCTTTCTTT. This encodes CASSAPHRANTEAFF.

This clone was seen just once. V and J are TRBV6-2 or TRBV6-3 and TRBJ1-2; D perhaps matches TRBD1 (6 bases). V was pared by 2 bases and J by 4 bases, with 17 bases between. CDR1 MNHEY and CDR2 SVGEGT come from the germline V gene. The CDR3 sequence is 16 residues long. The CDR3 loop is CASSYDSGGSAYGYTF. The CDR3 DNA follows: TGTGCCAGCAGTTACGACTCGGGGGGCTCGGCCTATGGCTACACCTTC.

The sample holds one count of this clone. The rearrangement uses TRBV7-9 and TRBJ1-6; possibly TRBD1 for D (6 bases). V was pared by 3 bases and J by 8 bases, with 11 bases between. CDR1 and CDR2 (germline): SEHNR, FQNEAQ (reference sequence). The CDR3 is 14 amino acids. The CDR3 DNA sequence: TGTGCCAGCAGCTTCGGACAGTCGGATTCACCCCTCCACTTT. Translating it yields CASSFGQSDSPLHF.

The rearrangement uses TRBV18 and TRBJ2-2; D remains ambiguous. The CDR3 covers 15 residues. The V gene lost 0 bases and the J gene lost 4 bases, with 9 bases spanning the gap. Germline CDR1 reads KGHSH; CDR2 reads LQKENI. The CDR3 sequence: CASSPPRMGTGELFF. For the CDR3, the DNA is TGTGCCAGCTCACCACCCAGGATGGGCACCGGGGAGCTGTTTTTT.

The gene calls are TRBV7-9 and TRBJ1-1; possibly TRBD1 for D (5 bases). Germline loops: CDR1 SEHNR, CDR2 FQNEAQ (reference sequence). V was trimmed by 6 bases and J by 5 bases, leaving 25 bases between them. This CDR3 region has 17 residues. The CDR3 DNA sequence: TGTGCCAGCAGTGGGGGACTTGGGGATCCTCGGAAGACTGAAGCTTTCTTT. Translated, it gives CASSGGLGDPRKTEAFF. Complete variable domain (other parts from reference TRBV7-9 and TRBJ1-1): DTGVSQNPRHKITKRGQNVTFRCDPISEHNRLYWYRQTLGQGPEFLTYFQNEAQLEKSRLLSDRFSAERPKGSFSTLEIQRTEQGDSAMYLCASSGGLGDPRKTEAFFGQGTRLTVV.

DNA of the CDR3: TGTGCCAGTTCGCCTAGCGGGAGGGCCGAAGAGCAGTACTTC. Encoded protein: CASSPSGRAEEQYF. The rearrangement joins TRBV19 to TRBJ2-7; the match to TRBD2 covers 12 bases. J lost 7 bases, V lost 8 bases, and 9 bases had no gene match. This CDR3 region has 14 residues. Germline V lookup: CDR1 LNHDA, CDR2 SQIVND (reference sequence).

With regard to this clone: Within the sample, other DNA sequences also encode this same CDR3. This chain uses TRBV30 with TRBJ1-1; the D gene is possibly TRBD1 (5 bases). Looked up from germline, CDR1 is GTSNPN and CDR2 is SVGIG (reference sequence). V lost 4 bases, J lost 5 bases, and 8 bases lay in between. The CDR3 loop spans 11 amino acids. The CDR3: CAWTRVTEAFF. CDR3 sequence (DNA): TGTGCCTGGACCAGGGTTACTGAAGCTTTCTTT. Full variable domain (outside the CDR3, taken from reference TRBV30 and TRBJ1-1): SQTIHQWPATLVQPVGSPLSLECTVEGTSNPNLYWYRQAAGRGLQLLFYSVGIGQISSEVPQNLSASRPQDRQFILSSKKLLLSDSGFYLCAWTRVTEAFFGQGTRLTVV.

The genes are TRBV19 and TRBJ1-2, with 9 bases that match TRBD1. Germline CDR1 reads LNHDA; CDR2 reads SQIVND (reference sequence). CDR3 length: 14 residues. V lost 4 bases, J lost 7 bases, and 7 bases stayed unmatched. The CDR3 region has the DNA TGTGCCAGTAGTACCCCGGGACAGGGCAGTGGCTACACCTTC. It encodes CASSTPGQGSGYTF.

V and J are TRBV5-1 and TRBJ2-1, with D possibly TRBD2 on 6 matching bases. Germline CDR1 SGHRS, CDR2 YFSETQ. Trimming left V 4 bases short and J 4 bases short, with 18 bases between. The CDR3 is 16 residues long. The CDR3 spells CASSATIGTVYNEQFF. CDR3 bases: TGCGCCAGCAGCGCTACCATCGGGACTGTATACAATGAGCAGTTCTTC.

V usage is TRBV3-1 (or the pseudogene TRBV3-2) and J usage is TRBJ1-5; 7 bases match TRBD1. Germline CDR1 and CDR2: LGHDT and YNNKEL (reference sequence). V trimming: 3 bases; J trimming: 6 bases; junction bases outside the gene matches: 5. The CDR3 contains 14 residues. For the CDR3, the DNA is TGTGCCAGCAGCCAGAAACAGGGGTTTCAGCCCCAGCATTTT. Its protein is CASSQKQGFQPQHF.

The rearrangement uses TRBV19 and TRBJ1-2; D is ambiguous. The germline gives CDR1 LNHDA, CDR2 SQIVND (reference sequence). CDR3 size: 12 residues. V was trimmed by 4 bases and J by 8 bases, leaving 11 bases between them. Here the CDR3 reads CASSTSHGGYTF. The CDR3 nucleotides are TGTGCCAGTAGTACCAGTCACGGGGGCTACACCTTC.

The V and J genes are TRBV7-2 and TRBJ2-5; possibly TRBD1 for D (5 bases). V was pared by 1 base and J by 4 bases, with 10 bases between. The V gene's germline CDR1 is SGHTA and CDR2 FQGNSA. The CDR3 runs 14 residues. The CDR3 DNA follows: TGTGCCAGCAGCTTAGTGCCAAGGGGAGAGACCCAGTACTTC. This codes for CASSLVPRGETQYF.

The CDR3 coding sequence is TGTGCCAGCAGCATCGACAGGTGGTATGGCTACACCTTC. Protein: CASSIDRWYGYTF. The chain combines TRBV7-9 with TRBJ1-2; D possibly corresponds to TRBD1 (6 bases). Germline V gene data show CDR1 as SEHNR and CDR2 as FQNEAQ (reference sequence). The CDR3 runs to 13 residues. V was pared by 5 bases and J by 5 bases, with 12 bases between.

The V call is TRBV9, the J call TRBJ2-2; 7 bases fit TRBD1. The CDR3 is made up of 15 amino acids. Unmatched junction bases numbered 6, after V lost 0 bases and J lost 7 bases. The germline gives CDR1 SGDLS, CDR2 YYNGEE. The CDR3 loop is CASSVGTGVYGELFF. For the CDR3, the DNA is TGTGCCAGCAGCGTAGGAACAGGGGTCTACGGGGAGCTGTTTTTT.